The rows below give T cell receptor beta chains drawn from one sample of a study of shared clonotypes between healthy human individuals. TCRdb keeps only in-frame clones here, not all; method: immunoSEQ multiplex PCR. The table shows under 2.5 million clones, with 85% to 95% occurring only once. The source material was naive CD4+ T cells from PBMCs. These receptors came from a young man in good health. Some clones in this sample may be carry-over from other donors' samples. Each CDR3 is given with its conserved first and last residue. D genes are given only for firm matches. Size is omitted from some rows. Given values are once, few, many or a class for expanded clones.

J gene | V gene | clone size | D gene | CDR3 DNA | CDR3 protein
TRBJ2-7 | TRBV5-1 | . | . | TGCGCCAGCAGCTTGATGGTGTCAGCCACCTACGAGCAGTACTTC | CASSLMVSATYEQYF
TRBJ2-6 | TRBV19 | . | . | TGTGCCAGTAGAAGACAGTTGGGACCCGGGGCCAACGTCCTGACTTTC | CASRRQLGPGANVLTF
TRBJ1-5 | TRBV1 | . | . | TGCACCAGCAGCCAAGAAGATACCAGGGACGGCAATCAGCCCCAGCATTTT | CTSSQEDTRDGNQPQHF
TRBJ2-5 | TRBV28 | . | . | TGTGCCAGCAGAGACAGGGAGGTCCAAGAGACCCAGTACTTC | CASRDREVQETQYF
TRBJ1-1 | TRBV19 | few | . | TGTGCCAGTAGGCTTCAGGGCTTGGGTACTGAAGCTTTCTTT | CASRLQGLGTEAFF
TRBJ1-1 | TRBV2 | few | . | TGTGCCAGCAGGGAGGGGCTACTCTCAGCTTTCTTT | CASREGLLSAFF
TRBJ1-4 | TRBV4-2 | . | . | TGTGCCAGCAGCCAGGGGGATGAAAAACTGTTTTTT | CASSQGDEKLFF
TRBJ1-1 | TRBV11-3 | . | TRBD1 | TGTGCCAGCAGCTATACAGGGGACACTGAAGCTTTCTTT | CASSYTGDTEAFF
TRBJ2-7 | TRBV19 | . | TRBD2 | TGTGCCAGTAGTGTAACTAGCGCCCCAGGCTACGAGCAGTACTTC | CASSVTSAPGYEQYF
TRBJ1-3 | TRBV28 | once | . | TGTGCCAGCAGAGTCGCAGGGGCCCAGGCTGGAAACACCATATATTTT | CASRVAGAQAGNTIYF
TRBJ1-4 | TRBV5-5 | . | . | TGTGCCAGCAGCTTGGGGACTTACAGGGTGGAGGAAAAACTGTTTTTT | CASSLGTYRVEEKLFF
TRBJ2-7 | TRBV18 | . | TRBD2 | TGTGCCAGCTCACTTAGGTCGACTAGCTCCGACGAGCAGTACTTC | CASSLRSTSSDEQYF
TRBJ1-1 | TRBV18 | once | . | TGTGCCAGCTCACCACCGGGCGGAGGGCTGGCTTTCTTT | CASSPPGGGLAFF
TRBJ2-7 | TRBV18 | . | . | TGTGCCAGCTCACCACCGCCCAACTACGAGCAGTACTTC | CASSPPPNYEQYF
TRBJ2-6 | TRBV14 | . | . | TGTGCCAGCAGCCAGAGGACCAACGTTGGGGCCAACGTCCTGACTTTC | CASSQRTNVGANVLTF
TRBJ1-5 | TRBV7-8 | few | . | TGTGCCAGCAGCTTAGGGACAGACTCTAGCAATCAGCCCCAGCATTTT | CASSLGTDSSNQPQHF
TRBJ2-5 | TRBV5-1 | . | TRBD2 | TGCGCCAGCAGCGCTACCTTAGCGGGAGGAGAGACCCAGTACTTC | CASSATLAGGETQYF
TRBJ2-7 | TRBV9 | . | . | TGTGCCAGCAGCGGGGAGGGACAGACCTCCTACGAGCAGTACTTC | CASSGEGQTSYEQYF
TRBJ2-1 | TRBV19 | . | TRBD2 | TGTGCCAGTAGTTACACCGGGACTAGCGGTACGTACCCCGGCAATGAGCAGTTCTTC | CASSYTGTSGTYPGNEQFF
TRBJ2-3 | TRBV30 | . | . | TGTGCCTGGAGTACGGCGGGCACTAGCACAGATACGCAGTATTTT | CAWSTAGTSTDTQYF
TRBJ1-1 | TRBV10-2 | . | . | TGCGCCAGCAGTGAGTGGGGGTTTGGAGCTTTCTTT | CASSEWGFGAFF
TRBJ2-7 | TRBV6-5 | . | TRBD1 | TGTGCCAGCAGTTACAAACAGGGGTCCCACTACGAGCAGTACTTC | CASSYKQGSHYEQYF
TRBJ2-1 | TRBV28 | . | TRBD2 | TGTGCCAGCAACATCCTAGCGGGGCATTACAATGAGCAGTTCTTC | CASNILAGHYNEQFF
TRBJ2-2 | TRBV28 | . | TRBD1 | TGTGCCAGCAGTCGAAGCGGGACAGGGAAAACCGGGGAGCTGTTTTTT | CASSRSGTGKTGELFF
TRBJ2-7 | TRBV28 | . | . | TGTGCCAGCAGTTTCAACGTTGCTGCTTTTAGAATCGAGCAGTACTTC | CASSFNVAAFRIEQYF
TRBJ2-5 | TRBV7-7 | once | TRBD2 | TGTGCCAGCAGCCCAGGACTAGCGGAGTGGGAGACCCAGTACTTC | CASSPGLAEWETQYF
TRBJ2-3 | TRBV6-1 | . | . | TGTGCCAGCAGTGAACGTCGTGGGGGGCTAGCGGACACAGATACGCAGTATTTT | CASSERRGGLADTDTQYF
TRBJ2-7 | TRBV9 | . | . | TGTGCCAGCAGCAGAGACCCGGACGCCTACGAAGGGCAGTACTTC | CASSRDPDAYEGQYF
TRBJ1-1 | TRBV4-3 | . | . | TGCGCCAGCAGGGAAGGACGGACGAACACTGAAGCTTTCTTT | CASREGRTNTEAFF
TRBJ1-5 | TRBV15 | . | . | TGTGCCACCAGCAAGAACAGGGTGGGTGTTCAGCCCCAGCATTTT | CATSKNRVGVQPQHF
TRBJ1-2 | TRBV15 | . | . | TGTGCCACCGGACAAGCTAACTATGGCTACACCTTC | CATGQANYGYTF
TRBJ2-1 | TRBV19 | . | . | TGTGCCAGTAGTAGGGGGATCTTCAATGAGCAGTTCTTC | CASSRGIFNEQFF
TRBJ2-2 | TRBV5-6 | . | TRBD2 | TGTGCCAGCAGCACCCGACTAGCCTTGAACACCGGGGAGCTGTTTTTT | CASSTRLALNTGELFF
TRBJ2-7 | TRBV28 | once | TRBD1 | TGTGCCAGCAGTTTCGGGACAGGGGTGGCCTACGAGCAGTACTTC | CASSFGTGVAYEQYF